This T cell receptor (beta chain) came from a study of blood T cell repertoires in COVID-19. Study summary: PBMCs, B-cell-depleted T cells, or T cells were the source of the cDNA or gDNA that made up the material.

Sequencing used immunoSEQ multiplex PCR; TCRdb keeps in-frame clones, though not all of them. The table lists tens of thousands of clones, roughly 90% of them singletons. The germline CDR1 and CDR2 sequences are MNHEY and SMNVEV (reference sequence). The CDR3 has 14 residues. The V and J ends lost 6 bases and 9 bases, in that order; junction bases with no gene match: 8. Sequencing used peripheral blood. This sequence joins TRBV27 and TRBJ1-6; 7 bases match TRBD1. The receptor was derived from a woman aged 55-70 years with acute or convalescent COVID-19. The CDR3 DNA reads TGTGCCAGCAGCCTTCGGGACAGCGGTTCACCCCTCCACTTT. Translating it yields CASSLRDSGSPLHF.